Presented here are 25 T cell receptor beta chains from one specimen sequenced in a study of shared clonotypes between healthy human individuals. TCRdb's table, derived via immunoSEQ multiplex PCR, lists solely in-frame clones and lacks some. Of 2.3 million or so clones listed, 90% to 95% are singletons. The specimen sequenced was naive CD4+ T cells from PBMCs. Subset given: CD45RA+ positively selected. The receptors derive from a man between 18 and 29 years old in good health. Some clones in this sample may be carry-over from other donors' samples.

V is TRBV7-9 and J is TRBJ1-6; 9 bases agree with TRBD1. V lost 5 bases, J lost 7 bases, and 6 bases stayed unmatched. There are 15 residues in the CDR3. Germline V lookup: CDR1 SEHNR, CDR2 FQNEAQ (reference sequence). For the CDR3, the DNA is TGTGCCAGCAGCACCGGGACAGGGTTGAATTCACCCCTCCACTTT. Translating gives CASSTGTGLNSPLHF.

The chain joins TRBV4-3 to TRBJ2-7; the match to TRBD1 covers 8 bases. Germline CDR1 and CDR2: LGHNA and YSLEER. V was clipped by 1 base and J by 4 bases; unmatched bases: 3. The CDR3 extends over 14 amino acids. In nucleotides, the CDR3 is TGCGCCAGCAGCCAAGGACAGGGGACGTACGAGCAGTACTTC. Its protein is CASSQGQGTYEQYF.

CDR3 coding DNA: TGTGCCAGCCTAGAGGCAGGGGGCGACCCTGAAGCTTTCTTT. It codes for CASLEAGGDPEAFF. The chain is built from TRBV7-9 and TRBJ1-1, with 8 bases identical to TRBD1. This CDR3 is built from 14 residues. In germline, CDR1 is SEHNR, CDR2 FQNEAQ (reference sequence). Losses at the gene ends were 8 bases for V and 6 bases for J; bases not matched to a gene: 11.

A remark on this clone: At the DNA level, this CDR3 is encoded by other sequences in the same sample as well. The gene calls are TRBV29-1 and TRBJ2-7, with 11 bases that match TRBD1. The CDR3 loop spans 13 amino acids. After removal of 6 bases from V and 0 bases from J, the junction contained 1 base not matched to a gene. Germline CDR1 and CDR2: SQVTM and ANQGSEA. CDR3 DNA: TGCAGCGTGGGGACAGGGGGCTCCTACGAGCAGTACTTC. This gives the protein CSVGTGGSYEQYF.

The genes are TRBV4-3 and TRBJ2-2, with 8 bases identical to TRBD2. CDR3 length: 17 residues. Germline V gene data show CDR1 as LGHNA and CDR2 as YSLEER. The ends lost 1 base at V and 4 bases at J; junction bases unmatched: 8. Written as DNA, the CDR3 is TGCGCCAGCAGCCAAGTACGGCGGGAGGAGCTCACCGGGGAGCTGTTTTTT. Amino acid sequence: CASSQVRREELTGELFF.

The chain couples TRBV18 to TRBJ2-7; D is uncertain. V was clipped by 2 bases and J by 5 bases, with 10 bases between them. The CDR3 has 13 amino acids. From germline, CDR1 is KGHSH and CDR2 LQKENI. CDR3 sequence (DNA): TGTGCCAGCTCACCATTCAGGTATGACGAGCAGTACTTC. Residues: CASSPFRYDEQYF.

The rearrangement uses TRBV28 and TRBJ2-1, with 7 positions matching TRBD2. V lost 5 bases and J lost 9; bases outside the gene matches: 16. Germline loops: CDR1 MDHEN, CDR2 SYDVKM. CDR3 size: 16 residues. CDR3 DNA sequence: TGTGCCAGCAGTCCACTTAGGGACTACCAGACGTTTGAGCAGTTCTTC. It codes for CASSPLRDYQTFEQFF.

J is TRBJ1-1 and V is TRBV5-1; the D gene is possibly TRBD1 (5 bases). This CDR3 comprises 15 residues. The germline CDR1 and CDR2 sequences are SGHRS and YFSETQ. V was shortened by 0 bases and J by 1 base, with 10 bases between the two germline ends. The DNA of the CDR3 is TGCGCCAGCAGCTTGGAAGGACACTCGAACACTGAAGCTTTCTTT. Its translation is CASSLEGHSNTEAFF.

Comments on this clone: This sample includes further DNA sequences coding for the same CDR3. The V gene is TRBV5-1, the J gene TRBJ2-5, with D perhaps being TRBD1 or TRBD2 (5 bases each). The CDR3 length is 13 residues. The ends were cut back, 2 bases at V and 1 base at J, with 6 bases in the middle. In germline, CDR1 is SGHRS, CDR2 YFSETQ. This CDR3 reads CASSFGGQETQYF. The CDR3 nucleotides read TGCGCCAGCAGCTTTGGGGGCCAAGAGACCCAGTACTTC.

J is TRBJ1-1 and V is TRBV5-1; a possible D gene is TRBD1 (6 bases). Trimming took 3 bases from V and 1 from J, leaving 16 bases between them. CDR3 length equals 16 residues. The V gene's germline CDR1 is SGHRS and CDR2 YFSETQ. This CDR3 reads CASSSGTPISNTEAFF. CDR3 DNA sequence: TGCGCCAGCAGCTCCGGGACACCCATTTCGAACACTGAAGCTTTCTTT.

The genes are TRBV2 and TRBJ2-3; D possibly matches TRBD1 or TRBD2 (5 bases each). V lost 4 bases and J 6 bases, leaving 26 bases between the germline ends. The CDR3 has 18 residues. In germline, CDR1 is SNHLY, CDR2 FYNNEI. CDR3 in DNA: TGTGCCAGCAGTGGGGGCGTCGGGGCGTGGGGTGTTCGGGATACGCAGTATTTT. Translation: CASSGGVGAWGVRDTQYF.

This sequence joins TRBV6-6 and TRBJ1-6; D call uncertain. The CDR3 sequence is 12 residues long. V dropped 4 bases and J dropped 7 bases, with 5 bases sitting between them. Germline lookup yields CDR1 MNHNY and CDR2 SVGAGI (reference sequence). The CDR3 DNA follows: TGTGCCAGCAGTTGGGAGAATTCACCCCTCCACTTT. Translated: CASSWENSPLHF.

The chain links TRBV5-8 to TRBJ1-1, with 8 bases aligning to TRBD1. The CDR3 totals 14 residues. The V segment lost 3 bases and the J segment 8 bases; nucleotides outside the gene matches: 9. Germline CDR1 is SGHTS and CDR2 is YDEGEE. CDR3 DNA sequence: TGTGCCAGCAGCTCAAGCACCCGGACAGGGGAAGCTTTCTTT. Amino acids: CASSSSTRTGEAFF. The variable domain in full, completed from reference TRBV5-8 and TRBJ1-1, reads EAGVTQSPTHLIKTRGQQATLRCSPISGHTSVYWYQQALGLGLQFLLWYDEGEERNRGNFPPRFSGRQFPNYSSELNVNALELEDSALYLCASSSSTRTGEAFFGQGTRLTVV.

The rearrangement links TRBV7-7 to TRBJ2-7; 14 nucleotides match TRBD2. The CDR3 spans 14 residues. With V trimmed by 5 bases and J by 5 bases, 2 bases remained unmatched. CDR1 SSHAT and CDR2 FNYEAQ come from the germline V gene (reference sequence). CDR3 nucleotides: TGTGCCAGCAGCCCGGGACTAGCGGGAGACGAGCAGTACTTC. This gives the protein CASSPGLAGDEQYF.

V gene TRBV10-3 combines with J gene TRBJ1-1; D is possibly TRBD1 (6 bases). Trimming cost V 5 bases and J 2 bases, with 9 bases left between them. Germline V gives CDR1 ENHRY, CDR2 SYGVKD. The CDR3 is made up of 13 amino acids. CDR3 amino acids: CAISPGANTEAFF. The CDR3 DNA is TGTGCCATCAGTCCAGGGGCCAACACTGAAGCTTTCTTT.

The chain has TRBV5-8 and TRBJ2-3; TRBD1 matches at 9 bases. CDR1 SGHTS and CDR2 YDEGEE come from the germline V gene. V shed 0 bases and J 3 bases; nucleotides not matched to a gene: 5. This CDR3 has 16 amino acids. CDR3 amino acids: CASSLGQGVATDTQYF. CDR3 in DNA: TGTGCCAGCAGCTTGGGACAGGGGGTTGCTACAGATACGCAGTATTTT.

The V gene is TRBV28, the J gene TRBJ1-1; D is possibly TRBD1 (6 bases). With 7 bases removed from V and 2 bases from J, the gap between germline ends came to 11 bases. Germline V gene sequence: CDR1 MDHEN, CDR2 SYDVKM. The CDR3 consists of 13 residues. Written as DNA, the CDR3 is TGTGCCAGCAACCTCGGGACAAACACTGAAGCTTTCTTT. This codes for CASNLGTNTEAFF.

This chain links TRBV30 with TRBJ2-5, with a possible D match to TRBD1 (5 bases). The ends were cut back, 7 bases at V and 2 bases at J, with 17 bases in the middle. The CDR3 has 14 amino acids. Germline CDR1 is GTSNPN and CDR2 is SVGIG (reference sequence). CDR3 sequence reads: CASKGLGSQETQYF. CDR3 in DNA: TGTGCCTCTAAGGGGCTTGGATCACAAGAGACCCAGTACTTC. The full variable domain, rest sourced from reference TRBV30 and TRBJ2-5, is SQTIHQWPATLVQPVGSPLSLECTVEGTSNPNLYWYRQAAGRGLQLLFYSVGIGQISSEVPQNLSASRPQDRQFILSSKKLLLSDSGFYLCASKGLGSQETQYFGPGTRLLVL.

This clone was found a few times. The gene calls are TRBV19 and TRBJ2-7; 9 bases fit TRBD1. The CDR3 is 14 residues long. With V trimmed by 6 bases and J by 5 bases, 8 bases remained unmatched. The germline V gene encodes CDR1 LNHDA and CDR2 SQIVND (reference sequence). The CDR3 loop reads CASSPGTGNNEQYF. CDR3 sequence (DNA): TGTGCCAGTAGCCCCGGGACAGGGAACAACGAGCAGTACTTC.

The table lists this clone with a count of one. This rearrangement joins TRBV6-4 to TRBJ2-7, with D possibly being TRBD2 (5 bases). The V gene's germline CDR1 is MRHNA and CDR2 SNTAGT. V lost 5 bases to trimming and J lost 5 bases, with 19 bases between them. The CDR3 contains 15 residues. CDR3 protein: CASSTTRTGPHEQYF. DNA of the CDR3: TGTGCCAGCAGTACCACACGGACTGGCCCTCACGAGCAGTACTTC.

To note about this clone: The sample carries other DNA sequences with the same CDR3. The chain couples TRBV19 to TRBJ1-3; tentatively, D is TRBD1 (5 bases). Germline CDR1 reads LNHDA; CDR2 reads SQIVND (reference sequence). The V end was cut by 3 bases, the J end by 0 bases, with 9 bases between. The CDR3 loop spans 15 amino acids. The CDR3 loop is CASSIGTVSGNTIYF. The DNA of the CDR3 is TGTGCCAGTAGTATCGGGACGGTCTCTGGAAACACCATATATTTT.

This clone was observed a single time. V is TRBV21-1 and J is TRBJ2-3. TRBV21-1 is noted as a pseudogene. CDR3 size: 12 residues. CDR3 loop: CAPIGTRDTQYF. DNA of the CDR3: TGTGCCCCCATCGGAACAAGGGATACGCAGTATTTT.

V is TRBV6-6 and J is TRBJ1-4; tentative D call: TRBD1 (6 bases). This CDR3 has 15 residues. From germline, CDR1 is MNHNY and CDR2 SVGAGI (reference sequence). Trimming shortened V by 7 bases and J by 0 bases, and 12 bases separated the two germline ends. DNA of the CDR3: TGTGCCAGCAAAAAGGGGGATGCAACTAATGAAAAACTGTTTTTT. It codes for CASKKGDATNEKLFF.

The V gene is TRBV4-1, the J gene TRBJ2-1, with 11 bases fitting TRBD2. V shed 0 bases, J shed 0 bases, and the junction held 10 bases outside the gene matches. The germline V gene encodes CDR1 MGHRA and CDR2 YSYEKL. The CDR3 extends over 20 amino acids. CDR3 DNA sequence: TGCGCCAGCAGCCAAGATATTCCTAGCGGGAGGCTAAGCTCCTACAATGAGCAGTTCTTC. Translation: CASSQDIPSGRLSSYNEQFF.

This rearrangement joins TRBV28 to TRBJ2-1; 10 nucleotides line up with TRBD2. Germline V lookup: CDR1 MDHEN, CDR2 SYDVKM. The CDR3 loop spans 14 amino acids. Unmatched junction bases numbered 7, after V lost 7 bases and J lost 7 bases. CDR3 loop: CASKPSGRENEQFF. In DNA form, the CDR3 reads TGTGCCAGCAAACCTAGCGGGAGAGAAAATGAGCAGTTCTTC.